This paragraph reports one T cell receptor beta chain. Its specificity is not known. Germline CDR1 is SEHNR and CDR2 is FQNEAQ (reference sequence). The CDR3 is 17 amino acids. Trimming stripped 5 bases from V and 0 bases from J, with 16 bases between. Naive CD8 cells lacked CD45RO, underwent positive selection for CCR7 and left out terminally differentiated effector memory CD45RA+ cells. All the donors were Caucasian adults who lived in Nashville, Tennessee. This sample stems from a study of shared clonotypes between healthy human individuals. Study conclusions and caveats: It was observed that approximately 5% of naive CD4 clonotypes were shared across several donors. Though the depth was large, rarefaction showed that sorted-subset sequencing was incomplete.

Method: immunoSEQ multiplex PCR; TCRdb's copy keeps in-frame clones and lacks some. Among roughly 2.1 million clones listed, about 93% were seen once. The sequence was obtained from a man younger than 35 in good health. Some clones in this sample may be carry-over from other donors' samples. The genes are TRBV7-9 and TRBJ2-2; D not certain. The sequenced sample was naive CD8+ T cells from PBMCs. CDR3 region: CASSLIRGDPNTGELFF. The DNA for the CDR3 is TGTGCCAGCAGCCTAATTCGAGGAGACCCGAACACCGGGGAGCTGTTTTTT. Based on the CDR3 plus reference TRBV7-9 and TRBJ2-2, the full variable domain is DTGVSQNPRHKITKRGQNVTFRCDPISEHNRLYWYRQTLGQGPEFLTYFQNEAQLEKSRLLSDRFSAERPKGSFSTLEIQRTEQGDSAMYLCASSLIRGDPNTGELFFGEGSRLTVL.